This TCR beta chain was sequenced during a study of T cells in Graves' hyperthyroidism and ophthalmopathy. Overall study findings and caveats: Blood held most thyroid clonotypes expanded above 0.001 frequency.

This clonotype was recorded many times. Its antigen is not identified. Amplified TCR beta CDR3 regions came from RNA transcripts. The HTBI primer set drove a first-round RT-PCR of the TCR CDR3. TCRdb reanalysed the multiplex PCR reads using MiXCR and keeps one entry per CDR3 protein. The sample holds fewer than 700,000 distinct CDR3 sequences, 17% seen once. With 5 bases clipped from V and 8 bases from J, the junction kept 6 bases outside the gene matches. The CDR3 extends over 14 amino acids. Exclusion of patients followed from uncontrolled infection, other autoimmune disease, pregnancy or lactation. Sequencing input: blood. The chain has TRBV12-3 or TRBV12-4 and TRBJ2-1; the match to TRBD2 covers 10 bases. This receptor was obtained from a young woman with Graves' ophthalmopathy. The CDR3 region is CASSSGGAWDEQFF. The CDR3 DNA sequence: TGTGCCAGCAGTAGCGGGGGGGCCTGGGATGAGCAGTTCTTC.